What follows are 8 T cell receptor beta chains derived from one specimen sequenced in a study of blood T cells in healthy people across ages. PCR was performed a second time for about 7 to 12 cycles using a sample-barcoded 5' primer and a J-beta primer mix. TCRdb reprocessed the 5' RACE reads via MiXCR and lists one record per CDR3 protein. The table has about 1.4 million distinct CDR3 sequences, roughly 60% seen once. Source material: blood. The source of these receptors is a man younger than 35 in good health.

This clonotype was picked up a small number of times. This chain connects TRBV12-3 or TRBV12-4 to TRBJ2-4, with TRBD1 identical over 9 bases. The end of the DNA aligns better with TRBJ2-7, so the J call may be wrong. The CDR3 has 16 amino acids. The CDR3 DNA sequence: TGTGCCAGCAGTTGGGCCGGGACAGGGATTTACGGCGAGCAGTACTTC. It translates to CASSWAGTGIYGEQYF.

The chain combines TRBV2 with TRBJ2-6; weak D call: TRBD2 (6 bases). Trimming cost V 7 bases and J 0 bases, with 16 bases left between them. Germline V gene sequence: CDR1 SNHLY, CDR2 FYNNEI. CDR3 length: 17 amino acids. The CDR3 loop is CASTPGLLLSGANVLTF. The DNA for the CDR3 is TGTGCCAGCACCCCGGGACTTCTCCTCTCTGGGGCCAACGTCCTGACTTTC.

The CDR3 nucleotides read TGTGCCAGCAGTTATTCGACTAAAGCCCCAGATACGCAGTATTTT. It translates to CASSYSTKAPDTQYF. The rearrangement uses TRBV6-2 or TRBV6-3 and TRBJ2-3; maybe TRBD2 (5 bases). Per germline, CDR1 MNHEY and CDR2 SVGEGT. Trimming removed 3 bases from V and 4 bases from J, with 14 bases in between. The CDR3 consists of 15 residues.

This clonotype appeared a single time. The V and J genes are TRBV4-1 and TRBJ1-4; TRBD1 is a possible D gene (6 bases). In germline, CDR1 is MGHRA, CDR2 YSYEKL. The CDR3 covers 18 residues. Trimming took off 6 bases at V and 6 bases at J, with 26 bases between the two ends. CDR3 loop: CASRLQPGDFDEDEKLFF. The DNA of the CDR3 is TGCGCCAGCAGGCTTCAGCCAGGGGATTTTGATGAGGATGAAAAACTGTTTTTT.

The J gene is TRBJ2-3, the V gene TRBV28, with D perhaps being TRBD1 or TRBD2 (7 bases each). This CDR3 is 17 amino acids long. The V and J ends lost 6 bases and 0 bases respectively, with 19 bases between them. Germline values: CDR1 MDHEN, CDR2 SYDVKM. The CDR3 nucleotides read TGTGCCAGCAGCTCCCCCACCAGGGGGGGTAGCACAGATACGCAGTATTTT. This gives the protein CASSSPTRGGSTDTQYF.

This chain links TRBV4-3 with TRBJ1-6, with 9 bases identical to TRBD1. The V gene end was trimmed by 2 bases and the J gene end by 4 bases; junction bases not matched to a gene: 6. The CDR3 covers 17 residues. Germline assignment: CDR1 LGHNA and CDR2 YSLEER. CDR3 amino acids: CASSQRRDRAYNSPLHF. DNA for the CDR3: TGCGCCAGCAGCCAAAGAAGGGACAGGGCATATAATTCACCCCTCCACTTT.

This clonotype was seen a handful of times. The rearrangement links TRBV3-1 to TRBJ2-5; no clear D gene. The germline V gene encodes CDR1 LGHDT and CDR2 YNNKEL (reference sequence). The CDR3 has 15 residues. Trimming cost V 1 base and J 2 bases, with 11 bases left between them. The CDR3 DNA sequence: TGTGCCAGCAGCCAAGGTTACAGCAATCAAGAGACCCAGTACTTC. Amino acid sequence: CASSQGYSNQETQYF.

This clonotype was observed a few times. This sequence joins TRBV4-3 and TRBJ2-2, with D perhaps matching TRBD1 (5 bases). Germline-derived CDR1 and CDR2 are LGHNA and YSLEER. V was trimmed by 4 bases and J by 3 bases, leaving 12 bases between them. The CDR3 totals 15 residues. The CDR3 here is CASSRQGADTGELFF. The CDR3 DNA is TGCGCCAGCAGCCGCCAGGGTGCGGACACCGGGGAGCTGTTTTTT.